The TCR beta chain described here comes from a study of T-cell memory formation after mild COVID-19. Study in general: For the most part, TCR clusters were specific to one donor.

5'RACE with constant-segment primers built TCRalpha and TCRbeta cDNA libraries with UMIs. TCRdb processed the 5' RACE reads anew with MiXCR; each CDR3 protein has one entry. This sample yields around 340,000 distinct CDR3 sequences, of which roughly 13% are seen a single time; about a fifth belongs to the top ten. This clonotype showed up just a few times. Germline-derived CDR1 and CDR2 are KGHSH and LQKENI. V shed 1 base and J 3 bases; nucleotides not matched to a gene: 2. The CDR3 contains 14 residues. The chain combines TRBV18 with TRBJ2-7; 8 bases line up with TRBD2. The sample comprised PBMCs or a T cell subset sorted from them (not recorded which). The sequence came from a man between 18 and 35 years old who had mild COVID-19 (a few samples of this study predate the infection). Cell type and time point are not known. The CDR3 DNA sequence: TGTGCCAGCTCACCACGGCGGGGGGACTACGAGCAGTACGTC. This translates into CASSPRRGDYEQYV.